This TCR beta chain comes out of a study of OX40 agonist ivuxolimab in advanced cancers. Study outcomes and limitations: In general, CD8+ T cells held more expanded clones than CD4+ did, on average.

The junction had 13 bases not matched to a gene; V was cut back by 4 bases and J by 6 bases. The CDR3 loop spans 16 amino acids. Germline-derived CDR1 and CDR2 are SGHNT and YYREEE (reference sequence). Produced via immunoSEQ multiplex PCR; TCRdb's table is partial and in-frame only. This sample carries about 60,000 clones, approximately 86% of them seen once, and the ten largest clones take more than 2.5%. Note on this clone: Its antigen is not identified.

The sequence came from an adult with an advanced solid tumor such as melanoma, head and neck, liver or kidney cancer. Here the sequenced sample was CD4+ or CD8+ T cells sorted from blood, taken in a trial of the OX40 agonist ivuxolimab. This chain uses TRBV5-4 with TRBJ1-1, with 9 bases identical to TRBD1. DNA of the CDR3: TGTGCCAGCAGCGTTATACATGGACAGGGGCGATCTGAAGCTTTCTTT. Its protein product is CASSVIHGQGRSEAFF.